The 15 T cell receptor beta chains below come from one sample, sequenced in a study of cytomegalovirus exposure and HLA in healthy donors (dated by TCRdb to 2016 to 2017). The library came from the immunoSEQ multiplex PCR assay. TCRdb took over this immuneACCESS table, retaining in-frame rearrangements with V and J assigned. Such tables are incomplete; in checked studies, under half of the missing clones stem from an unresolved V gene, and the remainder is unexplained. This sample is represented by over 35,000 clones; about 93% of them were singletons. 2.5% to 4% of the sample rests with the top ten. The sample comprised PBMCs. These receptors all come from a man younger than 35 in good health and CMV-seronegative.

This clone was seen just once. The J gene is TRBJ2-3, the V gene TRBV6-1, with 14 bases matching TRBD2. The ends lost 4 bases at V and 4 bases at J; junction bases unmatched: 1. This CDR3 is 15 amino acids long. Germline V gives CDR1 MNHNS, CDR2 SASEGT. The CDR3, as DNA: TGTGCCAGCAGTGGACTAGCGGGGGGGCCAGATACGCAGTATTTT. Its protein is CASSGLAGGPDTQYF.

The chain has TRBV28 and TRBJ1-2; weak D call: TRBD1 (5 bases). Trimming cost V 3 bases and J 3 bases, with 20 bases left between them. The germline V gene has CDR1 MDHEN and CDR2 SYDVKM. The CDR3 covers 17 residues. This CDR3 reads CASSLLDHAPGDYGYTF. For the CDR3, the DNA is TGTGCCAGCAGTTTGTTGGACCACGCCCCGGGGGACTATGGCTACACCTTC.

V is TRBV2 and J is TRBJ2-3, with TRBD2 matching 11 bases. CDR3 length: 16 amino acids. CDR1 is SNHLY and CDR2 is FYNNEI in the germline V gene. The V gene end was trimmed by 5 bases and the J gene end by 2 bases; junction bases not matched to a gene: 6. In DNA, the CDR3 is TGTGCCAGCAGTAAGGGACTAGCGGATCTCACAGATACGCAGTATTTT. This gives the protein CASSKGLADLTDTQYF.

The chain has TRBV5-4 and TRBJ2-3; 10 bases match TRBD2. The V and J ends lost 0 bases and 3 bases, in that order; junction bases with no gene match: 4. The CDR3 extends over 16 amino acids. Germline CDR1 reads SGHNT; CDR2 reads YYREEE (reference sequence). The CDR3 nucleotides read TGTGCCAGCAGCTTGGAATTAGCGGGGGGAACAGATACGCAGTATTTT. It specifies CASSLELAGGTDTQYF. The full variable domain, completed using reference TRBV5-4 and TRBJ2-3, is ETGVTQSPTHLIKTRGQQVTLRCSSQSGHNTVSWYQQALGQGPQFIFQYYREEENGRGNFPPRFSGLQFPNYSSELNVNALELDDSALYLCASSLELAGGTDTQYFGPGTRLTVL.

The chain carries TRBV11-2 and TRBJ2-3; D perhaps matches TRBD1 (5 bases). CDR1 is SGHAT and CDR2 is FQNNGV in the germline V gene. Trimming cost V 3 bases and J 0 bases, with 10 bases left between them. This CDR3 region has 15 residues. The CDR3 spells CASSLSTDSTDTQYF. CDR3 nucleotide sequence: TGTGCCAGCAGCTTGTCGACAGACAGCACAGATACGCAGTATTTT. The variable domain in full, with the rest retrieved from reference TRBV11-2 and TRBJ2-3, is EAGVAQSPRYKIIEKRQSVAFWCNPISGHATLYWYQQILGQGPKLLIQFQNNGVVDDSQLPKDRFSAERLKGVDSTLKIQPAKLEDSAVYLCASSLSTDSTDTQYFGPGTRLTVL.

The rearrangement uses TRBV7-9 and TRBJ1-2; the D gene is possibly TRBD1 (6 bases). V dropped 0 bases and J dropped 2 bases, with 7 bases sitting between them. The germline V gene has CDR1 SEHNR and CDR2 FQNEAQ (reference sequence). CDR3 size: 14 residues. The CDR3 loop reads CASSLAGQNYGYTF. The CDR3 DNA follows: TGTGCCAGCAGCTTAGCCGGACAGAACTATGGCTACACCTTC.

This clone has a handful of counts. This chain links TRBV28 with TRBJ1-1; perhaps TRBD1 as D (6 bases). This CDR3 is 14 amino acids long. V lost 5 bases and J 1 base, leaving 11 bases between the germline ends. The V gene's germline CDR1 is MDHEN and CDR2 SYDVKM. This CDR3 is CASSTGTSNTEAFF. The CDR3 DNA reads as TGTGCCAGCAGTACCGGGACATCGAACACTGAAGCTTTCTTT.

This clone was recorded only once. The chain is built from TRBV30 and TRBJ1-2; D perhaps matches TRBD1 (5 bases). This CDR3 comprises 15 residues. The V gene's germline CDR1 is GTSNPN and CDR2 SVGIG (reference sequence). V lost 3 bases and J 6 bases, leaving 20 bases between the germline ends. The CDR3 protein is CAWSPNLHRINGYTF. The CDR3 nucleotides read TGTGCCTGGAGCCCTAACTTACACAGGATTAATGGCTACACCTTC. The full variable domain, completed using reference TRBV30 and TRBJ1-2, is SQTIHQWPATLVQPVGSPLSLECTVEGTSNPNLYWYRQAAGRGLQLLFYSVGIGQISSEVPQNLSASRPQDRQFILSSKKLLLSDSGFYLCAWSPNLHRINGYTFGSGTRLTVV.

The J gene is TRBJ2-3, the V gene TRBV7-2; 8 nucleotides line up with TRBD2. The CDR3 length is 17 residues. V lost 2 bases and J lost 6; bases outside the gene matches: 13. Germline lookup yields CDR1 SGHTA and CDR2 FQGNSA. CDR3 DNA: TGTGCCAGCAGCTTACGGGGGGGGCCCGGTAGTGGCGATACGCAGTATTTT. This gives the protein CASSLRGGPGSGDTQYF.

This clone was seen only once. The chain combines TRBV7-3 with TRBJ2-7, with 11 bases matching TRBD2. Germline V gene lookup returns CDR1 SGHTA and CDR2 FQGTGA. CDR3 length: 15 amino acids. With 2 bases clipped from V and 6 bases from J, the junction kept 6 bases outside the gene matches. CDR3 amino acids: CASSLEGSGRGEQYF. DNA for the CDR3: TGTGCCAGCAGCTTAGAAGGTAGCGGGAGGGGCGAGCAGTACTTC.

This sequence joins TRBV5-4 and TRBJ2-5, with a weak D call TRBD1 (6 bases). The V gene's germline CDR1 is SGHNT and CDR2 YYREEE (reference sequence). The CDR3 has 13 residues. Trimming removed 2 bases from V and 3 bases from J, with 8 bases in between. CDR3 in DNA: TGTGCCAGCAGCTTAAACAGGGAAGAGACCCAGTACTTC. Its protein product is CASSLNREETQYF.

The chain links TRBV28 to TRBJ2-3; D is unclear. The CDR3 has 12 amino acids. V was clipped by 4 bases and J by 5 bases, with 7 bases between them. Germline V gene lookup returns CDR1 MDHEN and CDR2 SYDVKM. The CDR3 region is CASSSWRDTQYF. DNA for the CDR3: TGTGCCAGCAGTTCCTGGAGAGATACGCAGTATTTT.

The chain has TRBV5-1 and TRBJ2-5, with D perhaps matching TRBD2 (5 bases). The V gene lost 2 bases and the J gene lost 2 bases, with 16 bases spanning the gap. The CDR3 has 16 amino acids. In germline, CDR1 is SGHRS, CDR2 YFSETQ. For the CDR3, the DNA is TGCGCCAGCAGCTTTTCGGTTGGAGGAACTCAAGAGACCCAGTACTTC. It specifies CASSFSVGGTQETQYF.

The chain uses TRBV9 and TRBJ2-3; 10 nucleotides match TRBD2. The V and J ends lost 1 base and 5 bases, in that order; junction bases with no gene match: 7. Germline V gives CDR1 SGDLS, CDR2 YYNGEE. CDR3 size: 16 residues. The CDR3 spells CASSVRAGGPGDTQYF. The CDR3, as DNA: TGTGCCAGCAGCGTACGAGCGGGGGGGCCGGGAGATACGCAGTATTTT.

J is TRBJ2-7 and V is TRBV28, with TRBD2 matching 12 bases. There are 15 residues in the CDR3. Per the germline V gene, CDR1 is MDHEN and CDR2 is SYDVKM. The J segment lost 2 bases and the V segment lost 4 bases, leaving 3 bases of the junction unmatched. CDR3 region: CASSSLAGGAYEQYF. As DNA, the CDR3 is TGTGCCAGCAGTTCCCTAGCGGGAGGGGCCTACGAGCAGTACTTC.